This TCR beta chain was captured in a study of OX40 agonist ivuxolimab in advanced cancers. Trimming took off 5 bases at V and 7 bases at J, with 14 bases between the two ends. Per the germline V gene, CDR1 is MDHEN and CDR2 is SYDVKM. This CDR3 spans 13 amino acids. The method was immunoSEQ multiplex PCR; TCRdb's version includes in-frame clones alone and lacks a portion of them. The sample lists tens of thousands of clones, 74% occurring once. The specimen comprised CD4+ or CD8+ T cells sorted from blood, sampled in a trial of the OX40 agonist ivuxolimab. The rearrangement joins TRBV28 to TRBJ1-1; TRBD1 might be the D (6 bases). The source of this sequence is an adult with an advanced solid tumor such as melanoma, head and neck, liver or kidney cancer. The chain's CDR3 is CASSPPGAIEAFF. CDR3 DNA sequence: TGTGCCAGCAGTCCCCCGGGGGCAATTGAAGCTTTCTTT.